Here is one TCR beta chain with its context. The record originates from a study of blood T cell repertoires in COVID-19. Looking at the study overall: The United States, Italy and Spain provided the acute and convalescent COVID-19 samples. From T cells, B-cell-depleted T cells, or PBMCs came the material, which was cDNA or gDNA.

There are 15 residues in the CDR3. From germline, CDR1 is SNHLY and CDR2 FYNNEI. Unmatched junction bases numbered 6, after V lost 5 bases and J lost 2 bases. In the authors' workflow: Reference gene primer amplification in the assay estimated nucleated cell counts. Sequenced by immunoSEQ multiplex PCR; TCRdb stores in-frame clones only, minus some. That table supplies the V and J calls and clone size; D and trimming were determined from the DNA. In the table there are fewer than 300,000 clones, 75% to 90% of which are singletons. The sample consisted of PBMCs or T cells enriched from blood (not recorded which). The sequence derives from a man aged 40-50 years who had recovered from COVID-19. The V and J genes are TRBV2 and TRBJ1-5, with 7 bases aligning to TRBD1. CDR3 DNA sequence: TGTGCCAGCAGTAACAGGGGTTTTGGCAATCAGCCCCAGCATTTT. This gives the protein CASSNRGFGNQPQHF.